This T cell receptor beta chain was sequenced for a study of blood T cell repertoires in COVID-19. At the level of the study: The United States, Italy and Spain were the sources of the acute and convalescent COVID-19 samples. Sources were T cells, B-cell-depleted T cells, or PBMCs; the material itself was cDNA or gDNA.

Trimming took 2 bases from V and 2 from J; bases not matched to a gene: 6. Germline V gene lookup returns CDR1 SGHDT and CDR2 YYEEEE. The CDR3 loop spans 16 amino acids. Authors' data handling: Reference gene primer amplification gave nucleated cell count estimates. Clones were sequenced by immunoSEQ multiplex PCR, and TCRdb holds only the in-frame ones, with some missing. V and J calls plus clone size are reproduced from that table; the DNA served to infer D and trimming. The sample carries some 87,000 clones, under 90% recorded once. This clonotype originated in a woman in her 70s with acute or convalescent COVID-19. Sequenced sample: peripheral blood. The chain uses TRBV5-6 and TRBJ2-1; 8 nucleotides align to TRBD1. The CDR3 DNA is TGTGCCAGCAGCTTTTACAGGGGGGAGACCTACAATGAGCAGTTCTTC. Protein sequence: CASSFYRGETYNEQFF.